Here is one TCR beta chain with its context. Its specificity is unknown. Amplification targeted TCR beta CDR3 regions from RNA transcripts. HTBI primers were the set used in a first-round RT-PCR of the TCR CDR3. TCRdb reanalysed the multiplex PCR reads using MiXCR and keeps one entry per CDR3 protein. The data hold around 520,000 distinct CDR3 sequences, with around an eighth observed a single time. PBMCs came from about 10 ml fresh peripheral blood. The data derive from a study of T cells in Graves' hyperthyroidism and ophthalmopathy. Whole-study findings and limits: A 13 V-J model separated ophthalmopathy from stable hyperthyroidism. Blood shared most expanded thyroid clonotypes above 0.001.

This CDR3 is 18 amino acids long. The V and J ends lost 0 bases and 0 bases, in that order; junction bases with no gene match: 9. Per germline, CDR1 SGHDN and CDR2 FVKESK. This chain connects TRBV14 to TRBJ1-2, with 8 bases matching TRBD1. The TCR originated in a woman aged 18-30 years with Graves' hyperthyroidism. The sample was blood. The CDR3 DNA is TGTGCCAGCAGCCAAGAGGACAGGGCTTATGTCCCTAACTATGGCTACACCTTC. This gives the protein CASSQEDRAYVPNYGYTF. Supplemented by reference TRBV14 and TRBJ1-2, the full variable domain reads EAGVTQFPSHSVIEKGQTVTLRCDPISGHDNLYWYRRVMGKEIKFLLHFVKESKQDESGMPNNRFLAERTGGTYSTLKVQPAELEDSGVYFCASSQEDRAYVPNYGYTFGSGTRLTVV.